A selection of T cell receptor beta chains follows, all from one sample in a study of identical twins. TCRdb fed the 5' RACE reads into MiXCR, producing one record per CDR3 protein. Here the sample spans hundreds of thousands of distinct CDR3 sequences, approximately 18% being singletons. Another study also made use of these data, one on T cells expressing NK-cell markers.

Sequencing used PBMCs. Receptors were obtained from a woman aged 18-35 years in good health. CDR3s include the opening cysteine and the closing phenylalanine or tryptophan. Each record gives: J gene, V gene, CDR3 protein.

>TRBJ2-5|TRBV20-1
CSAPDRGQETQYF
>TRBJ2-1|TRBV18
CASSPRGQGEQFF
>TRBJ1-2|TRBV20-1
CSASFRGRTGYTF
>TRBJ2-7|TRBV12-3/TRBV12-4
CASTATSGFDEQYF
>TRBJ2-5|TRBV10-3
CAISDRGGEETQYF
>TRBJ2-7|TRBV7-9
CASSLHRESEQYF
>TRBJ2-3|TRBV4-3
CASSRTFPSGSTDTQYF
>TRBJ1-2|TRBV12-3/TRBV12-4
CASRYSTGLGGYTF
>TRBJ2-2|TRBV7-2
CASSSGGGRTGELFF
>TRBJ1-3|TRBV5-6
CASSLVPITGNTIYF
>TRBJ2-7|TRBV29-1
CSVEGNRYEQYF
>TRBJ2-5|TRBV4-3
CASSQTGTTVQETQYF
>TRBJ2-5|TRBV12-3/TRBV12-4
CASSLHGTQYF
>TRBJ2-3|TRBV15
CATSRDPGDRQYF
>TRBJ2-7|TRBV9
CASSVGGTGVYEQYF
>TRBJ1-5|TRBV5-5
CASSSRQEIYQPQHF
>TRBJ2-1|TRBV15
CATSRERSRYNEQFF
>TRBJ1-2|TRBV11-2
CASTPGGTSYGYTF
>TRBJ2-1|TRBV6-1
CASSLVGQGNNEQFF
>TRBJ2-7|TRBV27
CASSLSRGKHEQYF
>TRBJ2-6|TRBV7-2
CASSLAWGQGGTGANVLTF
>TRBJ2-1|TRBV29-1
CSVVGGPSSYNEQFF
>TRBJ2-7|TRBV20-1
CSAKDRGRPGYEQYF
>TRBJ2-2|TRBV12-3/TRBV12-4
CASSPIAGWFVGELFF